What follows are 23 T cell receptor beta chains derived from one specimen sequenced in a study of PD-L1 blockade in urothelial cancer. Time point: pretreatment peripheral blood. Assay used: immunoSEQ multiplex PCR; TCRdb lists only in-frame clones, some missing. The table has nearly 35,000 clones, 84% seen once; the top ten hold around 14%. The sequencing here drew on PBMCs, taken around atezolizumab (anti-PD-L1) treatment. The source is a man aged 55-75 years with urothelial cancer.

CDR3 in DNA: TGTGCCAGCAGCCTCGCGGGAGGGGGGGTAGATACGCAGTATTTT. This gives the protein CASSLAGGGVDTQYF. This rearrangement joins TRBV9 to TRBJ2-3; 9 bases are a match to TRBD2. CDR1 is SGDLS, CDR2 YYNGEE, per germline. Trimming at V came to 4 bases and at J to 5 bases, leaving 8 bases not matched to a gene. CDR3 length equals 15 residues.

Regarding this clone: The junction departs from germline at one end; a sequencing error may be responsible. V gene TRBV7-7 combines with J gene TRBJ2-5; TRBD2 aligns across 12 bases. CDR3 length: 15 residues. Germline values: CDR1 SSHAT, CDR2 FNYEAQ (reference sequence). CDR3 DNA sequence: TGTGCTAGCAGCCCGACTAGCGGGAGTGGGGAGACCCAGTACTTC. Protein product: CASSPTSGSGETQYF. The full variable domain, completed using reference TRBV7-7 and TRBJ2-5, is GAGVSQSPRYKVTKRGQDVTLRCDPISSHATLYWYQQALGQGPEFLTYFNYEAQPDKSGLPSDRFSAERPEGSISTLTIQRTEQRDSAMYRCASSPTSGSGETQYFGPGTRLLVL.

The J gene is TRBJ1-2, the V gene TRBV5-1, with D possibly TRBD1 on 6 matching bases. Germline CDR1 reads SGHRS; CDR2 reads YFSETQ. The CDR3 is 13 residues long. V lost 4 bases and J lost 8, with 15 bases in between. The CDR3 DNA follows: TGCGCCAGCAGCCGGGACACCACTGAAGGCTACACCTTC. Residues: CASSRDTTEGYTF.

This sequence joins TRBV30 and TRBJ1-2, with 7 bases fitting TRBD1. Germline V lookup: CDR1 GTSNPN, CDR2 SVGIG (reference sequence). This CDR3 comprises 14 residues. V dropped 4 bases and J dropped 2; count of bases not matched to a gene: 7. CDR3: CAWNPGQRNYGYTF. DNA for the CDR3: TGTGCCTGGAACCCGGGACAGCGGAACTATGGCTACACCTTC.

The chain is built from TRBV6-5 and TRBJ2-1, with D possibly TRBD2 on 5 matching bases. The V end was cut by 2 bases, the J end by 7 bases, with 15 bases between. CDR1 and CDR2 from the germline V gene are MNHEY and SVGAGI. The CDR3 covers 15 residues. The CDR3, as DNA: TGTGCCAGCAGTTACGGCCAGCAACGCGGGAATGAGCAGTTCTTC. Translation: CASSYGQQRGNEQFF.

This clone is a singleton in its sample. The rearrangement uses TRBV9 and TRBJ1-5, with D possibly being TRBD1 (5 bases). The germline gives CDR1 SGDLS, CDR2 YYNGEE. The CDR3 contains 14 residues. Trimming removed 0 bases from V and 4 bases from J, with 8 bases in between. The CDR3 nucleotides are TGTGCCAGCAGCGTAGGGGGGGGAAATCAGCCCCAGCATTTT. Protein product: CASSVGGGNQPQHF. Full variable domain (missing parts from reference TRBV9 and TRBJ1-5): DSGVTQTPKHLITATGQRVTLRCSPRSGDLSVYWYQQSLDQGLQFLIQYYNGEERAKGNILERFSAQQFPDLHSELNLSSLELGDSALYFCASSVGGGNQPQHFGDGTRLSIL.

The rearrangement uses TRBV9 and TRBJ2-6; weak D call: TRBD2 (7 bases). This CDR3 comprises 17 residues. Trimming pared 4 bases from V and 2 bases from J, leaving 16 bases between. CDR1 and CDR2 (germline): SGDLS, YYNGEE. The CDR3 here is CASSTPGGGAGANVLTF. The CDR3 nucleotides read TGTGCCAGCAGCACTCCTGGGGGGGGCGCTGGGGCCAACGTCCTGACTTTC.

This CDR3 reads CASSQEAREQFF. CDR3 sequence (DNA): TGTGCCAGCAGCCAAGAGGCGCGGGAGCAGTTCTTC. This chain links TRBV4-2 with TRBJ2-1; D is unclear. Germline assignment: CDR1 LGHNA and CDR2 YNFKEQ. CDR3 length: 12 amino acids. Trimming stripped 0 bases from V and 10 bases from J, with 7 bases between.

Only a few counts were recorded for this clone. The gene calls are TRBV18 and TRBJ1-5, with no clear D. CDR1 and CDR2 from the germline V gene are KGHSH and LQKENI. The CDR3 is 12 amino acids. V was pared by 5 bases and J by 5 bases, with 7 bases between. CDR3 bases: TGTGCCAGCTCATCCACAGATCAGCCCCAGCATTTT. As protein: CASSSTDQPQHF.

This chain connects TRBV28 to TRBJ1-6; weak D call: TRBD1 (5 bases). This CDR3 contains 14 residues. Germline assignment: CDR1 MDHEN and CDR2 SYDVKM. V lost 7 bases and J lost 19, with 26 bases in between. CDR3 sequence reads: CASTKGRGTGFSHF. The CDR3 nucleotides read TGTGCCAGCACAAAGGGGAGGGGCACCGGGTTTTCTCACTTT.

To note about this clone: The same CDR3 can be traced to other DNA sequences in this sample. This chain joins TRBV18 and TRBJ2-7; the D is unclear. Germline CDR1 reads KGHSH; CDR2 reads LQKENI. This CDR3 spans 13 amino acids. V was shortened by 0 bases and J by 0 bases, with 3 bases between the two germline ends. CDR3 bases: TGTGCCAGCTCACCACCGAGCTCCTACGAGCAGTACTTC. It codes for CASSPPSSYEQYF.

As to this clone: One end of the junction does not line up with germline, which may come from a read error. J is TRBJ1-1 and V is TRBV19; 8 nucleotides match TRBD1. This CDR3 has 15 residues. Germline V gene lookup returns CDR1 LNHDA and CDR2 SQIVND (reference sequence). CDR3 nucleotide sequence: TGTGCCAGTAGCTCCGCCCCAGGGGGCGCGGCACTGCCACTCTTT. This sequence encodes CASSSAPGGAALPLF.

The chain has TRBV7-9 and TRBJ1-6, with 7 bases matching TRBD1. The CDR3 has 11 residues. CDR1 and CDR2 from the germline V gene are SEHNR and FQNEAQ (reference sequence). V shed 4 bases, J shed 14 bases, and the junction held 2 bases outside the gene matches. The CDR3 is CASSSDRALHF. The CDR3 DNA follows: TGTGCCAGCAGCTCCGACAGGGCCCTCCACTTT.

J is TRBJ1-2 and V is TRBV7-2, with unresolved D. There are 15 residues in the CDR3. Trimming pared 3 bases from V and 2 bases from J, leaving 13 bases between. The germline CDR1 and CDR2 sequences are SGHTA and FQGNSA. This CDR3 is CASSLPTGANYGYTF. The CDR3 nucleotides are TGTGCCAGCAGCTTGCCGACGGGAGCCAACTATGGCTACACCTTC.

CDR3 bases: TGTGCCAGCTGCTCGACAGGGGACAATTCACCCCTCCACTTT. Amino acids: CASCSTGDNSPLHF. The chain is built from TRBV6-1 and TRBJ1-6, with 8 bases identical to TRBD1. The CDR3 runs 14 residues. Per the germline V gene, CDR1 is MNHNS and CDR2 is SASEGT. The V segment lost 8 bases and the J segment 7 bases; nucleotides outside the gene matches: 7.

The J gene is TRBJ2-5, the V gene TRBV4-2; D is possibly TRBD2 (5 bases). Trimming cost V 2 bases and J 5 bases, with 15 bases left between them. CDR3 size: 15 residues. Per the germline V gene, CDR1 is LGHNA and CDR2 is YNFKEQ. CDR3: CASSQPVAGIETQYF. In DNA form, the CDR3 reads TGTGCCAGCAGCCAACCGGTCGCGGGTATCGAGACCCAGTACTTC.

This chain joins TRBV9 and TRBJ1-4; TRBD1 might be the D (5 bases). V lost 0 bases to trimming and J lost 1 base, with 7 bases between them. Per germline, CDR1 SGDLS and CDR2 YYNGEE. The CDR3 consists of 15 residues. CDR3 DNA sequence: TGTGCCAGCAGCGTAGGTCAGGGAACTAATGAAAAACTGTTTTTT. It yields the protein CASSVGQGTNEKLFF.

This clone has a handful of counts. The CDR3, as DNA: TGTGCCAGCAGCGTAGGCGGGTGGGGCACAGATACGCAGTATTTT. It is translated as CASSVGGWGTDTQYF. The V call is TRBV9, the J call TRBJ2-3; perhaps TRBD2 as D (5 bases). V was cut by 0 bases and J by 1 base, with 9 bases left in between. The CDR3 contains 15 residues. Germline V CDR1 and CDR2: SGDLS, YYNGEE.

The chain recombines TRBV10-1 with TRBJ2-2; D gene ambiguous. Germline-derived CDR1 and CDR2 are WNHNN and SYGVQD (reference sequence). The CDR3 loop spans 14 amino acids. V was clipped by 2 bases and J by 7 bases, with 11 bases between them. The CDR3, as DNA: TGCGCCAGCAGTGAGGGTTCAACCAGCGGGGAGCTGTTTTTT. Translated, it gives CASSEGSTSGELFF.

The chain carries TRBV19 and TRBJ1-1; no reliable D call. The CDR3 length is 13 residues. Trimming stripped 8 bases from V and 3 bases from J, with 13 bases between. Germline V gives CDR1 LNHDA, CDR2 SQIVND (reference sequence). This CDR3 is CASRPEADTEAFF. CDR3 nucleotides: TGTGCCAGTCGCCCTGAGGCGGACACTGAAGCTTTCTTT.

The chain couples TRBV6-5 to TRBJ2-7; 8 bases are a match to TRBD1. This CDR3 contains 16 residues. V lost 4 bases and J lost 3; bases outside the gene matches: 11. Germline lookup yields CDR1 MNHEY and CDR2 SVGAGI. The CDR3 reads CASSSRAGTGYYEQYF. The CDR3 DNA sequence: TGTGCCAGCAGTTCCAGGGCCGGGACAGGTTACTACGAGCAGTACTTC.

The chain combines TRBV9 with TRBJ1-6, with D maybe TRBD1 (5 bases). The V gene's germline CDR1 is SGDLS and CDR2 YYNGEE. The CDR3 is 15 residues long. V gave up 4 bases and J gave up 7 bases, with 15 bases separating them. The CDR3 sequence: CASSPGFLRNSPLHF. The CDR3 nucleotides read TGTGCCAGCAGCCCAGGGTTTTTGAGGAATTCACCCCTCCACTTT.

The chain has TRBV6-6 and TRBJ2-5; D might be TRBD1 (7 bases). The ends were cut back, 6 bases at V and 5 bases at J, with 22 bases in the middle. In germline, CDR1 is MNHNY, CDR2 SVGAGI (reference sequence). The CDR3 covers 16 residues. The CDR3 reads CASSAHQAGGPETQYF. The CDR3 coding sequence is TGTGCCAGCAGCGCACACCAAGCAGGGGGGCCCGAGACCCAGTACTTC.